The 7 T cell receptor beta chains presented below share a single source sample, sequenced in a study of blood T cell repertoires in COVID-19 (dated by TCRdb to 2020 to 2022). Library preparation was by the immunoSEQ multiplex PCR assay. This is the immuneACCESS table as TCRdb keeps it, with only in-frame sequences that have V and J called. A part of the clones is gone; compared with another copy, unresolved V genes explain less than half, and the rest is unexplained. Here the sample has around 270,000 clones; approximately 86% occur a single time. Almost 2% of the sample belongs to the ten largest clones. Sequenced sample: peripheral blood. The receptors originated from a man aged 25-45 years with active or convalescent COVID-19.

V and J are TRBV6-1 and TRBJ1-2; no definite D call. The germline V and J ends were trimmed by 2 bases and 7 bases, with 11 bases remaining between them. This CDR3 contains 13 residues. Germline V CDR1 and CDR2: MNHNS, SASEGT. In DNA form, the CDR3 reads TGTGCCAGCAGTGAATTGCCCTCCGGTGGCTACACCTTC. Translating it yields CASSELPSGGYTF.

The chain couples TRBV29-1 to TRBJ2-2; no firm D call. Germline CDR1 and CDR2: SQVTM and ANQGSEA. Trimming cost V 7 bases and J 0 bases, with 9 bases left between them. The CDR3 length is 13 residues. The CDR3 spells CSADSANTGELFF. CDR3 sequence (DNA): TGCAGCGCTGATTCCGCGAACACCGGGGAGCTGTTTTTT.

The chain links TRBV4-3 to TRBJ1-1; unclear D gene. This CDR3 has 14 amino acids. V was trimmed by 5 bases and J by 4 bases, leaving 14 bases between them. CDR1 is LGHNA, CDR2 YSLEER, per germline. The CDR3, as DNA: TGCGCCAGCAGCTCATTCGGGGAGGGCACTGAAGCTTTCTTT. This gives the protein CASSSFGEGTEAFF.

The rearrangement joins TRBV5-1 to TRBJ1-2; 8 positions agree with TRBD1. With 4 bases clipped from V and 6 bases from J, the junction kept 2 bases outside the gene matches. Germline V gene lookup returns CDR1 SGHRS and CDR2 YFSETQ. This CDR3 spans 12 amino acids. Written as DNA, the CDR3 is TGCGCCAGCAGCCAGGGGGCTAATGGCTACACCTTC. This codes for CASSQGANGYTF.

This clone came up once. The CDR3: CASSDRGIHEQYF. The CDR3 DNA follows: TGTGCCAGCAGTGACAGGGGAATCCACGAGCAGTACTTC. The chain combines TRBV5-6 with TRBJ2-7, with 8 positions matching TRBD1. Trimming removed 5 bases from V and 5 bases from J; junction bases left unmatched: 6. The CDR3 totals 13 residues. Germline V gene data show CDR1 as SGHDT and CDR2 as YYEEEE.

The CDR3 loop reads CASSWSRLAGGNSYNEQFF. CDR3 in DNA: TGCGCCAGCAGCTGGAGCAGACTAGCGGGGGGGAACTCCTACAATGAGCAGTTCTTC. The chain couples TRBV5-1 to TRBJ2-1; 14 bases line up with TRBD2. V was clipped by 3 bases and J by 0 bases; unmatched bases: 8. CDR3 length equals 19 residues. Germline loops: CDR1 SGHRS, CDR2 YFSETQ. Full variable domain (missing parts from reference TRBV5-1 and TRBJ2-1): KAGVTQTPRYLIKTRGQQVTLSCSPISGHRSVSWYQQTPGQGLQFLFEYFSETQRNKGNFPGRFSGRQFSNSRSEMNVSTLELGDSALYLCASSWSRLAGGNSYNEQFFGPGTRLTVL.

The J gene is TRBJ2-5, the V gene TRBV5-1; a weak D match, TRBD2 (6 bases). From germline, CDR1 is SGHRS and CDR2 YFSETQ. The CDR3 contains 14 residues. V dropped 5 bases and J dropped 5 bases, with 16 bases sitting between them. CDR3 in amino acids: CASRVSSAGETQYF. The CDR3 nucleotides are TGCGCCAGCAGAGTCTCTAGCGCTGGGGAGACCCAGTACTTC.